This T cell receptor beta chain was documented in a study of shared clonotypes between healthy human individuals (dated by TCRdb to 2020 to 2022). With regard to the full study: The cohort included three men and a couple of women between 18 and 49 years of age. Blood TCR repertoires of roughly five healthy adults were deeply sequenced to estimate repertoire size and the extent of clonotype sharing between individuals. For each donor, CD4 naive and CD4 memory were each given three plates, CD8 naive was given two plates, and CD8 memory was given one plate. Leukapheresis yielded between about 0.9 and 8.9 billion PBMCs per donor. Libraries were prepared and TCR repertoires were sequenced by different laboratories using diverse techniques, in order to increase sequencing depth and limit assay-specific biases. General conclusions and limits of the study: Estimated clonotype richness was generally larger for naive than for memory subsets. Incomplete sequencing was indicated by rarefaction of sorted-subset datasets, despite the large sequencing depth. Based on pairwise subsampling, the degree of clonotype sharing among donors was expected to be affected by sequencing depth. Because the study included only a small number of donors, the genetic and exposure-history diversity represented was limited. Higher generation probabilities were observed for clonotypes shared by all four sorted-subset donors than for non-shared clonotypes. Across a few donors, 5% to 6% of naive CD4, roughly 3.8% of naive CD8, roughly 2.3% of memory CD4, and 0.4% of memory CD8 clonotypes were shared. Only blood was sampled, and tissue TCR repertoires likely differ from those in blood.

Using the deep immunoSEQ assay, TCR CDR3 regions were amplified from genomic DNA by multiplex PCR. For each cell subset, the extracted genomic DNA was distributed evenly across all wells of several immunoSEQ 96-well plates, and each plate served as one replicate. For sorted subsets, each replicate PCR was loaded with about 0.2 ug genomic DNA, equivalent to 32,000 or so T cell genomes. Purified libraries were quantified with a Qubit 3.0 fluorometer, sized on a Bioanalyzer 2100, and re-quantified with the KAPA Library Quantification kit. Every immunoSEQ 96-well plate was sequenced on a separate single-read 150-cycle Illumina NextSeq 550 flow cell. The authors processed their data as follows. Because the immunoSEQ output included only junctional sequences and no quality scores, the filtering could not be the same as the filtering used for full-length reads. To assign V/J genes and CDR3, sequences were annotated against IMGT germline references using PyIR, a Python wrapper for IgBLAST v1.9. Any read was removed if the V/J assignment was weak (E-value above 1e-6), the CDR3 was missing, or the read contained stop codons, out-of-frame junctions, or ambiguous translated residues. A V3J clonotype was defined by an identical inferred V gene, J gene, and CDR3 amino acid sequence. Percentage overlap between repertoires was computed as shared unique clonotypes divided by the size of the smaller repertoire. Repertoire richness was assessed with RTK rarefaction, the Chao1 estimator, and Recon v2.1 estimates of unobserved clonotypes. Generation probabilities were computed with OLGA for all TCRbeta clonotypes obtained by the gDNA method from a handful of donors. TCRdb took over this immuneACCESS table, retaining in-frame rearrangements with V and J assigned. Such tables are incomplete; in checked studies, under half of the missing clones stem from an unresolved V gene, and the remainder is unexplained. V and J calls and clone size are given by that table; D and trimming were obtained from the DNA. In all, the sample holds about 2.4 million clones, and 90% to 95% of those were seen once. The ten most abundant clones make up around 0.14% of the sample.

The donors were healthy, HIV-negative adults who had no recently reported acute infections or vaccinations. Every donor was a Caucasian adult residing in Nashville, Tennessee, USA. CD4+ T cells were enriched by magnetic negative selection, after which naive cells were positively selected on CD45RA and the negative fraction was taken as the memory subset. Blood was collected by leukapheresis, and PBMCs were isolated by Ficoll-Histopaque density gradient centrifugation and then cryopreserved in liquid nitrogen vapor phase. Purity and quantity of every magnetically sorted T cell population were checked by analytical flow cytometry. Each sorted fraction had its genomic DNA isolated and then quantified by UV absorbance on a Nanodrop 2000c. CDR1 MNHEY and CDR2 SVGAGI are derived from the germline V gene. From the cysteine through the phenylalanine, the CDR3 covers 15 amino acids. Only the CDR3 DNA stays, 45 bases, in frame from base 1. V gives up 2 bases and J gives up 1 base, and the segment between their germline ends measures 10 bases.

In the case of this clone: The clone's antigen remains unknown. Base qualities are not at hand, and no much larger clone is one base apart.

This sequence uses TRBV6-5 and TRBJ2-3; the D segment is perhaps TRBD1 or TRBD2, each sharing 5 matched bases. The clonotype was recovered from a man aged 18 to 35 in good health. The specimen sequenced was naive CD4+ T cells sorted from blood. What this sample's cell subset or site label stands for: CD45RA+ positively selected. The CDR3 region has the sequence CASSYAGARTDTQYF. The DNA reads as follows: TGTGCCAGCAGTTACGCCGGGGCCCGCACAGATACGCAGTATTTT.